This T cell receptor beta chain derives from a study of shared clonotypes between healthy human individuals. As concerns this clone: The antigen is undetermined.

For each subset, genomic DNA was distributed in equal portions over several immunoSEQ plates. Libraries were prepared by immunoSEQ multiplex PCR; TCRdb keeps only in-frame clonotypes and omits some of them. The data contain fewer than 2.5 million clones, roughly 93% of them singletons. Study-wide findings and caveats: Collection of samples was limited to blood; tissue repertoires likely differ.

This CDR3 region has 16 residues. V gave up 4 bases and J gave up 7 bases, with 21 bases separating them. Looked up from germline, CDR1 is LGHNA and CDR2 is YNFKEQ. What was sequenced was naive CD4+ T cells from PBMCs. Documented subset: CD45RA+ positively selected. The clonotype originates from a young man in good health. Some clones in this sample may be carry-over from other donors' samples. The chain couples TRBV4-2 to TRBJ2-3, with D tentatively TRBD2 (6 bases). The CDR3 DNA reads as TGTGCCAGCAGCCTCGGCGGGACTTGGCAGGGAAATACGCAGTATTTT. Protein product: CASSLGGTWQGNTQYF.